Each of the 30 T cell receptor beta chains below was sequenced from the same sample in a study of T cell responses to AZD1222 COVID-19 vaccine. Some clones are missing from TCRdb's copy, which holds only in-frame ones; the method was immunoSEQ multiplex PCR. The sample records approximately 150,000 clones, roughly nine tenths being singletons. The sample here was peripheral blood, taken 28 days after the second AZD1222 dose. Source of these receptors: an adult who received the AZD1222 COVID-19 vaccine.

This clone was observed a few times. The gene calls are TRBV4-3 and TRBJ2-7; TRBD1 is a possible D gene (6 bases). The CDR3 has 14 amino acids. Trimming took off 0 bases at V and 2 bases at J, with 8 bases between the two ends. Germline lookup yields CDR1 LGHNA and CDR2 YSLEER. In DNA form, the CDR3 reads TGCGCCAGCAGCCAAGACTGGGGGCCCTACGAGCAGTACTTC. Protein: CASSQDWGPYEQYF.

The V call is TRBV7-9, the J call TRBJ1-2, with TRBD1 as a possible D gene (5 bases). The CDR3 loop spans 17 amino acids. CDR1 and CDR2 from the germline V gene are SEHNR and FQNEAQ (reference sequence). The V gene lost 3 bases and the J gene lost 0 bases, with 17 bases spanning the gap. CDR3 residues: CASSLSGGAGPNYGYTF. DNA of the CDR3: TGTGCCAGCAGCTTGTCGGGAGGAGCGGGGCCTAACTATGGCTACACCTTC.

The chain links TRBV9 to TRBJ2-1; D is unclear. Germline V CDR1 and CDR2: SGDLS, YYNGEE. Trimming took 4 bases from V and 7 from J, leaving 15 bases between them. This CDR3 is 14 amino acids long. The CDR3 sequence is CASSRTLLTNEQFF. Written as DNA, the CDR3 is TGTGCCAGCAGCCGGACCCTCCTAACGAATGAGCAGTTCTTC.

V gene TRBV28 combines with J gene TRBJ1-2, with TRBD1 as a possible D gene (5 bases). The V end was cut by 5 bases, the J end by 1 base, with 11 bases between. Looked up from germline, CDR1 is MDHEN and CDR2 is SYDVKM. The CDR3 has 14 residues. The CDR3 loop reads CASSPQGFNYGYTF. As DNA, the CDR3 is TGTGCCAGCAGTCCCCAGGGATTTAACTATGGCTACACCTTC.

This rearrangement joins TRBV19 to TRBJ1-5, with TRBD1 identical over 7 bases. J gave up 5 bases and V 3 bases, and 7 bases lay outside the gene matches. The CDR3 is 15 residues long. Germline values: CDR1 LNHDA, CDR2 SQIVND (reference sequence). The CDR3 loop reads CASSIGRGPDQPQHF. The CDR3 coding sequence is TGTGCCAGTAGTATTGGAAGGGGGCCCGATCAGCCCCAGCATTTT.

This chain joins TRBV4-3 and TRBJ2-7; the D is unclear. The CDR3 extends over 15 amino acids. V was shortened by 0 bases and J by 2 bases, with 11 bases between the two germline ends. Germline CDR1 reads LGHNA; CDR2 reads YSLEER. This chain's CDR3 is CASSQDAVIAYEQYF. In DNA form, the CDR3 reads TGCGCCAGCAGCCAAGATGCGGTAATCGCCTACGAGCAGTACTTC.

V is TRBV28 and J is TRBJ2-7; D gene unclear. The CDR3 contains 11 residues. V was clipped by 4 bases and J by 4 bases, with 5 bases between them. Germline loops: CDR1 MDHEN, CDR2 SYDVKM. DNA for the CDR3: TGTGCCAGCAGTTCTGAATACGAGCAGTACTTC. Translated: CASSSEYEQYF.

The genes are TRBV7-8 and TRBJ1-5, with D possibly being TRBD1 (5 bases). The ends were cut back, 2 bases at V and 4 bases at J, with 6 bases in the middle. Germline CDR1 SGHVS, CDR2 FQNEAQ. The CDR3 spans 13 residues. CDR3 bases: TGTGCCAGCAGCTTACACAGGAATCAGCCCCAGCATTTT. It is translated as CASSLHRNQPQHF. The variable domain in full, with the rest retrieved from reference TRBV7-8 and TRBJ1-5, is GAGVSQSPRYKVAKRGQDVALRCDPISGHVSLFWYQQALGQGPEFLTYFQNEAQLDKSGLPSDRFFAERPEGSVSTLKIQRTQQEDSAVYLCASSLHRNQPQHFGDGTRLSIL.

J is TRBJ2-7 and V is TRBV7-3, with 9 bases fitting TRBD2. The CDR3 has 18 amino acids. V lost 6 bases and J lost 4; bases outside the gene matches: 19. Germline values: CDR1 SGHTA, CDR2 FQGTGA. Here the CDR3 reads CASREPGLAFIRKYEQYF. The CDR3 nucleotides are TGTGCCAGCAGGGAGCCGGGACTAGCTTTTATTCGGAAGTACGAGCAGTACTTC.

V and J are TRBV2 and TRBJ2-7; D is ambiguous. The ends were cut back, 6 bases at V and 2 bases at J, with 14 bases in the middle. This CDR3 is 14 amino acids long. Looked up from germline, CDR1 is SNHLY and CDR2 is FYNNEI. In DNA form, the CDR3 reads TGTGCCAGCAGGACCTACCCTGGGACCTACGAGCAGTACTTC. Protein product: CASRTYPGTYEQYF.

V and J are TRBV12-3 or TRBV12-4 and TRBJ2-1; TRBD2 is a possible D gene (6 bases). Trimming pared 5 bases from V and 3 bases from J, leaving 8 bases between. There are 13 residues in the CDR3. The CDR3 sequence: CASSTGLYNEQFF. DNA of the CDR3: TGTGCCAGCAGTACGGGACTCTACAATGAGCAGTTCTTC.

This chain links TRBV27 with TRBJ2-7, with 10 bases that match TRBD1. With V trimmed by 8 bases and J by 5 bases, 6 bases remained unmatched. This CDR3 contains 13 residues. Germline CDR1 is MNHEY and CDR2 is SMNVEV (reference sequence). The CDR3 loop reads CASGTGERNEQYF. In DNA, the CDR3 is TGTGCCAGCGGGACAGGGGAAAGGAACGAGCAGTACTTC.

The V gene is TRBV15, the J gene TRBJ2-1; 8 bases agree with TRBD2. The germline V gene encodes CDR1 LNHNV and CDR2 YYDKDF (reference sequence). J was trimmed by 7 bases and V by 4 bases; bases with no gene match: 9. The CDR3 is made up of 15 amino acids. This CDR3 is CATSIRSGSDNEQFF. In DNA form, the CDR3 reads TGTGCCACCAGCATAAGGAGCGGGAGTGATAATGAGCAGTTCTTC.

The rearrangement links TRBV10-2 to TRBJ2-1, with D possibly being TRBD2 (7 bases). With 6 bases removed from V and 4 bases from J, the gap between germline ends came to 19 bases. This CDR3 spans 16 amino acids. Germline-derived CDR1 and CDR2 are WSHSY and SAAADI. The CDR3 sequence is CASSHPQGAGYNEQFF. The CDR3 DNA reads TGCGCCAGCAGCCATCCACAGGGAGCGGGGTACAATGAGCAGTTCTTC.

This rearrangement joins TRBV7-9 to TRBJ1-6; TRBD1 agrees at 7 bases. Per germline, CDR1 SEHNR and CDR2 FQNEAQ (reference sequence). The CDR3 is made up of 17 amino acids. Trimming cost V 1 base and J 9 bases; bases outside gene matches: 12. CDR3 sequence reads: CASSLDRQGQGISPLHF. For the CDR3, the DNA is TGTGCCAGCAGCTTAGACAGACAGGGTCAAGGGATTTCACCCCTCCACTTT.

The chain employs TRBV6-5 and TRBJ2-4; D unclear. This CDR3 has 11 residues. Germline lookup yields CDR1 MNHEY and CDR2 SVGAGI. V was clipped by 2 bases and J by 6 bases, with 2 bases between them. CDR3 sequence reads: CASSYRNIQYF. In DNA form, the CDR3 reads TGTGCCAGCAGTTACAGAAACATTCAGTACTTC.

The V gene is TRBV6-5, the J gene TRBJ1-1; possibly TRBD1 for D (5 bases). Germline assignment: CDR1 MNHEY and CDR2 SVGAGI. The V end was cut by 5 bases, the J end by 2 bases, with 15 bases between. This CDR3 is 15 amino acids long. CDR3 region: CASSPRQHLNTEAFF. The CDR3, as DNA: TGTGCCAGCAGTCCCCGACAGCACTTAAACACTGAAGCTTTCTTT.

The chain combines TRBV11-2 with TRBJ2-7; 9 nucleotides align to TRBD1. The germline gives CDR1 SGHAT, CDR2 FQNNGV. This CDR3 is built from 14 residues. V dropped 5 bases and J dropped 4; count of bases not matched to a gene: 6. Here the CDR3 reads CASSPWTGVYEQYF. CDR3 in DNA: TGTGCCAGCAGCCCGTGGACAGGGGTTTACGAGCAGTACTTC.

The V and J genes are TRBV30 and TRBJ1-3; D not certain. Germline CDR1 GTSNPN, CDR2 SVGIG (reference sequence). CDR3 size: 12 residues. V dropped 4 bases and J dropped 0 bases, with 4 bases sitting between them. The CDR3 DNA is TGTGCCTGGACAGCCTCTGGAAACACCATATATTTT. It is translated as CAWTASGNTIYF. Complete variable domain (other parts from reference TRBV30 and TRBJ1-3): SQTIHQWPATLVQPVGSPLSLECTVEGTSNPNLYWYRQAAGRGLQLLFYSVGIGQISSEVPQNLSASRPQDRQFILSSKKLLLSDSGFYLCAWTASGNTIYFGEGSWLTVV.

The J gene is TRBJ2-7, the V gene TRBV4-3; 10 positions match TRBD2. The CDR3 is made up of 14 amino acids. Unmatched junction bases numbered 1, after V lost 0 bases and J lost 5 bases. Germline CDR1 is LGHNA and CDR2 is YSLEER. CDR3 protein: CASSQDGTSDEQYF. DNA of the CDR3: TGCGCCAGCAGCCAAGACGGGACTAGCGACGAGCAGTACTTC.

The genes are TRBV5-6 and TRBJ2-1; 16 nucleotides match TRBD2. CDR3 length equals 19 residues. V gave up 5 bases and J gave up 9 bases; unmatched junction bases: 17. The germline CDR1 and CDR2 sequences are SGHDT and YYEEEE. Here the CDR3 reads CASRGPGLAGGPAFLEQFF. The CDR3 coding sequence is TGTGCCAGCAGGGGACCGGGACTAGCGGGAGGGCCGGCCTTTCTTGAGCAGTTCTTC.

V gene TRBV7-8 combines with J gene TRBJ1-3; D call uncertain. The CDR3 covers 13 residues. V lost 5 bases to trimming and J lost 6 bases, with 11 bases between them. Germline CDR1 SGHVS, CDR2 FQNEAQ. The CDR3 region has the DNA TGTGCCAGCAGCGTAAGACACTTAAACACCATATATTTT. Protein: CASSVRHLNTIYF.

CDR3 nucleotides: TGCGCCAGCAGCCGGACAGGGCACGAGCAGTACTTC. Its protein product is CASSRTGHEQYF. The chain couples TRBV4-3 to TRBJ2-7, with 8 bases fitting TRBD1. Germline V gene data show CDR1 as LGHNA and CDR2 as YSLEER. This CDR3 has 12 residues. The junction had 1 base not matched to a gene; V was cut back by 4 bases and J by 5 bases.

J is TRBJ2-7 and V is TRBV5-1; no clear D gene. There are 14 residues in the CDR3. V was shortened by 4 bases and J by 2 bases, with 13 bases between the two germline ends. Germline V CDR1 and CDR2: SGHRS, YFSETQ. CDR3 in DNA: TGCGCCAGCAGCCCAAGGGCTAACACCTACGAGCAGTACTTC. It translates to CASSPRANTYEQYF.

For the CDR3, the DNA is TGTGCCATCCCTGGGACTAGCGGGAGTAGCACCGGGGAGCTGTTTTTT. Its protein is CAIPGTSGSSTGELFF. The chain has TRBV10-3 and TRBJ2-2; 14 bases line up with TRBD2. V shed 8 bases and J 4 bases; nucleotides not matched to a gene: 6. The CDR3 length is 16 residues. The germline CDR1 and CDR2 sequences are ENHRY and SYGVKD.

CDR3 sequence (DNA): TGTGCCACCAGCAGAGATCAGGGCGAGACCCAGTACTTC. Translation: CATSRDQGETQYF. The chain uses TRBV15 and TRBJ2-5, with D maybe TRBD1 (5 bases). The germline V and J ends were trimmed by 0 bases and 5 bases, with 7 bases remaining between them. CDR1 and CDR2 (germline): LNHNV, YYDKDF (reference sequence). CDR3 length equals 13 residues.

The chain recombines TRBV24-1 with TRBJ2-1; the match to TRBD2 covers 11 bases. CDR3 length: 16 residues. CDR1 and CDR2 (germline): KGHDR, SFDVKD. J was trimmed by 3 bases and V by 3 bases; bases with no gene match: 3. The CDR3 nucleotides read TGTGCCACCAGTGATAATAGCGGGAGGGTCTACAATGAGCAGTTCTTC. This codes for CATSDNSGRVYNEQFF.

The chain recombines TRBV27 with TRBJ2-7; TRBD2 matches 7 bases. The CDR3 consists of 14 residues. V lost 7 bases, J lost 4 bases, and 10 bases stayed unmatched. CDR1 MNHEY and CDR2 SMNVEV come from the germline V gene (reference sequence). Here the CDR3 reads CASKWDYRAYEQYF. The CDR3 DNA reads TGTGCCAGCAAATGGGACTACCGTGCTTACGAGCAGTACTTC.

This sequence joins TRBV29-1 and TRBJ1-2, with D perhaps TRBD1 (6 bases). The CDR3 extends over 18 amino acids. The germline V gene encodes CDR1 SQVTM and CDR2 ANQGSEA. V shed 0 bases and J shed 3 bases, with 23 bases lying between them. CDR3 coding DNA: TGCAGCGTTGAAGATCTTCGGTCACAGGGAGGATGGTACTATGGCTACACCTTC. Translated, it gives CSVEDLRSQGGWYYGYTF.

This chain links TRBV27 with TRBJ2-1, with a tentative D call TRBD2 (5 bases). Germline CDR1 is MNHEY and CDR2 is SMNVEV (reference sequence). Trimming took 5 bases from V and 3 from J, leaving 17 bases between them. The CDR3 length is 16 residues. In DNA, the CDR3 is TGTGCCAGCAGTAGAATGGTTTCAGACTACTACAATGAGCAGTTCTTC. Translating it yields CASSRMVSDYYNEQFF.